These 23 T cell receptor beta chains came from one sample sequenced in a study of human T cells and chemical hapten exposure. TCRdb reanalysed the RACE reads using MiXCR and keeps one entry per CDR3 protein. The table shows tens of thousands of distinct CDR3 sequences, with about an eighth occurring only once. Sample time point: patch test 3, about 24 weeks after DPC sensitization. Documented treatment: therapeutic diphenylcyclopropenone sensitization with weekly scalp DPC. Sequences were derived from whole blood, sampled in connection with sensitization to the hapten diphenylcyclopropenone (DPC). Every receptor here comes from a man aged 25 to 40 with alopecia areata. Some clones in this sample may be carry-over from other donors' samples.

The rearrangement joins TRBV27 to TRBJ2-7; TRBD2 aligns across 7 bases. J lost 2 bases, V lost 6 bases, and 7 bases had no gene match. The CDR3 consists of 14 residues. Germline V gene data show CDR1 as MNHEY and CDR2 as SMNVEV (reference sequence). The CDR3 region is CASSIGTTPYEQYF. In nucleotides, the CDR3 is TGTGCCAGCAGCATCGGGACTACTCCCTACGAGCAGTACTTC.

This clonotype was recorded a few times. The chain employs TRBV6-5 and TRBJ1-1; tentatively, D is TRBD1 (6 bases). Germline values: CDR1 MNHEY, CDR2 SVGAGI. The CDR3 has 13 residues. V lost 6 bases and J 1 base, leaving 9 bases between the germline ends. This CDR3 reads CASRKTGNTEAFF. DNA for the CDR3: TGTGCCAGCAGAAAGACAGGGAACACTGAAGCTTTCTTT.

This clonotype was seen repeatedly, ten times or more. The chain carries TRBV28 and TRBJ1-2, with D hard to call. CDR1 is MDHEN, CDR2 SYDVKM, per germline. V gave up 2 bases and J gave up 4 bases, with 11 bases separating them. The CDR3 spans 14 residues. CDR3 bases: TGTGCCAGCAGTTTAAGGCAGGTCGGCTATGGCTACACCTTC. This encodes CASSLRQVGYGYTF.

This clonotype was observed a handful of times. The rearrangement joins TRBV28 to TRBJ2-7, with D perhaps TRBD1 (6 bases). The V end lost 7 bases, the J end lost 2 bases, and 18 bases lay between the germline ends. The CDR3 is 15 residues long. Looked up from germline, CDR1 is MDHEN and CDR2 is SYDVKM. The CDR3 DNA is TGTGCCAGCACCCACCGGAGGACAGCAGCCTACGAGCAGTACTTC. This sequence encodes CASTHRRTAAYEQYF.

The table lists this clonotype with many counts. The chain combines TRBV7-6 with TRBJ2-7; D is possibly TRBD1 (6 bases). The CDR3 totals 16 residues. V lost 0 bases to trimming and J lost 0 bases, with 12 bases between them. Looked up from germline, CDR1 is SGHVS and CDR2 is FNYEAQ. Written as DNA, the CDR3 is TGTGCCAGCAGCTTAGCGACAGGCGAGAGCTCCTACGAGCAGTACTTC. Protein sequence: CASSLATGESSYEQYF.

A single count supports this clonotype. This chain connects TRBV5-5 to TRBJ2-7; TRBD1 aligns across 7 bases. CDR1 and CDR2 from the germline V gene are SGHKS and YYEKEE (reference sequence). The V and J ends lost 1 base and 7 bases, in that order; junction bases with no gene match: 11. The length of the CDR3 is 15 residues. The CDR3 nucleotides read TGTGCCAGCAGCTTGTCGACAGGGCTAAATTGGGAGCAGTACTTC. It yields the protein CASSLSTGLNWEQYF.

This clonotype was recorded at least ten times. V and J are TRBV6-2 or TRBV6-3 and TRBJ2-2; 8 nucleotides agree with TRBD1. J was trimmed by 5 bases and V by 2 bases; bases with no gene match: 4. CDR3 size: 15 residues. The V gene's germline CDR1 is MNHEY and CDR2 SVGEGT. The CDR3 coding sequence is TGTGCCAGCAGTTACGTCCAGGGGGCGACCGGGGAGCTGTTTTTT. Amino acid sequence: CASSYVQGATGELFF.

The J gene is TRBJ2-7, the V gene TRBV29-1; no reliable D call. Germline values: CDR1 SQVTM, CDR2 ANQGSEA. The CDR3 covers 13 residues. V lost 4 bases to trimming and J lost 2 bases, with 12 bases between them. DNA for the CDR3: TGCAGCGTTGCGTCGGCCAGTGCCTACGAGCAGTACTTC. It specifies CSVASASAYEQYF.

This chain joins TRBV6-5 and TRBJ2-5; tentatively, D is TRBD1 (5 bases). Trimming cost V 0 bases and J 1 base, with 15 bases left between them. The CDR3 is made up of 17 amino acids. In germline, CDR1 is MNHEY, CDR2 SVGAGI. The CDR3 loop is CASSYSTYRTIQETQYF. In DNA form, the CDR3 reads TGTGCCAGCAGTTACTCGACCTACAGGACAATCCAAGAGACCCAGTACTTC.

The chain couples TRBV18 to TRBJ2-1; D ambiguous. This CDR3 contains 13 residues. With 3 bases removed from V and 5 bases from J, the gap between germline ends came to 8 bases. Germline V lookup: CDR1 KGHSH, CDR2 LQKENI. CDR3 in DNA: TGTGCCAGCTCACCGGTGAAGGACAATGAGCAGTTCTTC. Protein product: CASSPVKDNEQFF. Full variable domain (remainder filled in from reference TRBV18 and TRBJ2-1): NAGVMQNPRHLVRRRGQEARLRCSPMKGHSHVYWYRQLPEEGLKFMVYLQKENIIDESGMPKERFSAEFPKEGPSILRIQQVVRGDSAAYFCASSPVKDNEQFFGPGTRLTVL.

The sample holds many counts of this clonotype. One junction end does not reproduce the germline sequence, and a read error may be involved. CDR3 sequence reads: CASSVPYSEQFF. CDR3 nucleotides: TGTGCCAGCAGCGTTCCATACAGTGAGCAGTTCTTC. The rearrangement joins TRBV5-4 to TRBJ2-1, with D hard to call. The length of the CDR3 is 12 residues. Germline V gene sequence: CDR1 SGHNT, CDR2 YYREEE (reference sequence).

V usage is TRBV4-3 and J usage is TRBJ2-3; the match to TRBD1 covers 9 bases. Germline V gene lookup returns CDR1 LGHNA and CDR2 YSLEER. The V and J ends lost 1 base and 4 bases, in that order; junction bases with no gene match: 21. The length of the CDR3 is 21 residues. DNA for the CDR3: TGCGCCAGCAGCCAAGTCAGGGGAGACAGGGGGAGACGAAGATCATCAGATACGCAGTATTTT. Amino acid sequence: CASSQVRGDRGRRRSSDTQYF.

This clonotype was seen repeatedly, ten times or more. The genes are TRBV9 and TRBJ2-3, with TRBD2 identical over 12 bases. Per germline, CDR1 SGDLS and CDR2 YYNGEE. The CDR3 runs to 16 residues. Trimming cost V 2 bases and J 2 bases; bases outside gene matches: 3. The CDR3 DNA is TGTGCCAGCAGCGTCGGACTAGCGGGGCCCACAGATACGCAGTATTTT. It encodes CASSVGLAGPTDTQYF.

This clonotype turned up a few times. The rearrangement links TRBV28 to TRBJ1-1; tentative D call: TRBD1 (5 bases). The CDR3 extends over 14 amino acids. V gave up 7 bases and J gave up 1 base, with 13 bases separating them. Germline assignment: CDR1 MDHEN and CDR2 SYDVKM. The CDR3 DNA sequence: TGTGCCAGCATCACAGGTGTAGGGAACACTGAAGCTTTCTTT. This encodes CASITGVGNTEAFF.

The J gene is TRBJ2-1, the V gene TRBV28; no definite D call. CDR3 length: 13 residues. Germline V CDR1 and CDR2: MDHEN, SYDVKM. V lost 6 bases, J lost 10 bases, and 16 bases lay in between. The CDR3, as DNA: TGTGCCAGCAGCTCAGCAATGACGGAGGAGCAGTTCTTC. This translates into CASSSAMTEEQFF.

This clonotype was counted between two and nine times. The chain links TRBV20-1 to TRBJ1-1; perhaps TRBD1 as D (5 bases). Per germline, CDR1 DFQATT and CDR2 SNEGSKA (reference sequence). The CDR3 loop spans 16 amino acids. Trimming left V 3 bases short and J 4 bases short, with 21 bases between. CDR3: CSASANLGTDGTEAFF. In nucleotides, the CDR3 is TGCAGTGCTAGCGCAAACCTCGGGACCGACGGCACTGAAGCTTTCTTT.

The gene calls are TRBV4-1 and TRBJ2-2; 9 nucleotides agree with TRBD1. The CDR3 has 17 amino acids. Trimming took 4 bases from V and 3 from J; bases not matched to a gene: 9. The germline gives CDR1 MGHRA, CDR2 YSYEKL. The CDR3, as DNA: TGCGCCAGCAGCCGCTTATCGGGACAGGGCTACACCGGGGAGCTGTTTTTT. Its protein is CASSRLSGQGYTGELFF.

The chain links TRBV20-1 to TRBJ2-1; possible D gene TRBD2, 7 bases. Germline V gene data show CDR1 as DFQATT and CDR2 as SNEGSKA (reference sequence). CDR3 length: 13 amino acids. Deletions cut 6 bases from V and 9 bases from J, with 18 bases between. CDR3 sequence (DNA): TGCAGTGCCCCTAAGGGGGGGAGGGTTGAGCAGTTCTTC. Residues: CSAPKGGRVEQFF.

This clonotype was seen at least ten times. The V gene is TRBV12-3 or TRBV12-4, the J gene TRBJ1-5; the D gene is possibly TRBD1 (6 bases). Trimming shortened V by 3 bases and J by 7 bases, and 10 bases separated the two germline ends. This CDR3 contains 13 residues. As DNA, the CDR3 is TGTGCCAGCAGTTTTGACAGGATCCAGCCCCAGCATTTT. Amino acid sequence: CASSFDRIQPQHF.

The rearrangement links TRBV7-2 to TRBJ1-2, with a possible D match to TRBD1 (5 bases). Germline V gives CDR1 SGHTA, CDR2 FQGNSA. V was trimmed by 2 bases and J by 5 bases, leaving 9 bases between them. The CDR3 contains 13 residues. This CDR3 is CASSLWQGYGYTF. In nucleotides, the CDR3 is TGTGCCAGCAGCTTATGGCAGGGTTATGGCTACACCTTC.

This clonotype has a handful of counts. V and J are TRBV27 and TRBJ2-7; 7 bases are a match to TRBD1. V was clipped by 6 bases and J by 0 bases; unmatched bases: 8. CDR3 length equals 15 residues. Germline CDR1 MNHEY, CDR2 SMNVEV (reference sequence). CDR3 sequence (DNA): TGTGCCAGCAGCCTACAGGGGCCCCTCTCCTACGAGCAGTACTTC. As protein: CASSLQGPLSYEQYF.

The chain uses TRBV16 and TRBJ1-1, with D unresolved. V gave up 0 bases and J gave up 1 base, with 12 bases separating them. Germline V gene sequence: CDR1 KGHSY, CDR2 FQNENV. The CDR3 covers 16 residues. CDR3: CASSQSIGSRNTEAFF. The CDR3 coding sequence is TGTGCCAGCAGCCAATCGATTGGCAGTAGGAACACTGAAGCTTTCTTT.

The CDR3 here is CASSRPGAGNEQFF. In nucleotides, the CDR3 is TGTGCCAGCAGCCGCCCTGGGGCAGGCAATGAGCAGTTCTTC. The chain carries TRBV3-1 and TRBJ2-1, with a tentative D call TRBD1 (5 bases). Looked up from germline, CDR1 is LGHDT and CDR2 is YNNKEL (reference sequence). Trimming shortened V by 4 bases and J by 6 bases, and 13 bases separated the two germline ends. There are 14 residues in the CDR3.